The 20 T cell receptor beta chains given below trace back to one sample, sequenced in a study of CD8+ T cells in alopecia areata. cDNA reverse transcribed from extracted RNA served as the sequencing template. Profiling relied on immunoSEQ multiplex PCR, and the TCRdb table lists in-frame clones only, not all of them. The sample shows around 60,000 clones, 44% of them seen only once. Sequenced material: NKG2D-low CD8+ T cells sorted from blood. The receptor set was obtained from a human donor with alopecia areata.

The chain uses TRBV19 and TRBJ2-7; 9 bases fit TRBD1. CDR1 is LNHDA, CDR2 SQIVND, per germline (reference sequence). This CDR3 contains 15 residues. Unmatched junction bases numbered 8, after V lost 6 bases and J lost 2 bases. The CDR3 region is CASSGQGQEAYEQYF. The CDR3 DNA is TGTGCCAGTAGCGGACAGGGGCAGGAAGCCTACGAGCAGTACTTC.

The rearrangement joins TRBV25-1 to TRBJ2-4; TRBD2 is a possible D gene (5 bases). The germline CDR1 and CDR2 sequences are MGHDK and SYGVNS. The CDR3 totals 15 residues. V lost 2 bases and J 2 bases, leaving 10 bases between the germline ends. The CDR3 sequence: CASSELSGTKNIQYF. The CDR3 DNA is TGTGCCAGCAGTGAACTATCGGGGACCAAAAACATTCAGTACTTC.

CDR3: CASSLEGTRVETQYF. In DNA form, the CDR3 reads TGCGCCAGCAGCTTGGAAGGGACCCGGGTGGAGACCCAGTACTTC. This chain links TRBV5-1 with TRBJ2-5, with D possibly called TRBD1 or TRBD2 (5 bases each). Germline V gene lookup returns CDR1 SGHRS and CDR2 YFSETQ. Trimming stripped 0 bases from V and 5 bases from J, with 14 bases between. CDR3 length: 15 residues.

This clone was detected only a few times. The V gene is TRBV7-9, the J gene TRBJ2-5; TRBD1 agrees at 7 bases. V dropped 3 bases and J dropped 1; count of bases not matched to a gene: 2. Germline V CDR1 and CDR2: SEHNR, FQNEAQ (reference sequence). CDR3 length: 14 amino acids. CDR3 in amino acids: CASSFEGAQETQYF. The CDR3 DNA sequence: TGTGCCAGCAGCTTCGAGGGGGCCCAAGAGACCCAGTACTTC.

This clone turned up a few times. The CDR3 here is CASPSATQPQHF. The CDR3 DNA sequence: TGTGCCAGTCCATCTGCTACTCAGCCCCAGCATTTT. J is TRBJ1-5 and V is TRBV6-1; D is unclear. CDR3 size: 12 residues. CDR1 is MNHNS and CDR2 is SASEGT in the germline V gene. The ends were cut back, 9 bases at V and 6 bases at J, with 12 bases in the middle.

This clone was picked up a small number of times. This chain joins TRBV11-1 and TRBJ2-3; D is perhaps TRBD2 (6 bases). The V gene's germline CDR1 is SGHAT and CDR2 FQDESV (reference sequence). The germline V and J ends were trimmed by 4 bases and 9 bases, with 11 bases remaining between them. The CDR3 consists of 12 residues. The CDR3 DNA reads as TGTGCCAGCAGCTCCCGACTAGAGACGCAGTATTTT. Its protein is CASSSRLETQYF.

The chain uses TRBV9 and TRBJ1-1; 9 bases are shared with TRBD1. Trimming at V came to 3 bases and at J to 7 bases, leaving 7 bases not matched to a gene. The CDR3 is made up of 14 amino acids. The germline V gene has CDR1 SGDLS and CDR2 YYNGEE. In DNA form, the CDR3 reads TGTGCCAGCAGCGCGTTACAGGGGGCCGGTGAAGCTTTCTTT. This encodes CASSALQGAGEAFF.

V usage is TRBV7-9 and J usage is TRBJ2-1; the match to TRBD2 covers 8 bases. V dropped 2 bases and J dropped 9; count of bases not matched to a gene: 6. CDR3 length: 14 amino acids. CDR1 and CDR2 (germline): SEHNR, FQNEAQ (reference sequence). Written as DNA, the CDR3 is TGTGCCAGCAGCTTACCCGGGAGGGCCGGTGAGCAGTTCTTC. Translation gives CASSLPGRAGEQFF.

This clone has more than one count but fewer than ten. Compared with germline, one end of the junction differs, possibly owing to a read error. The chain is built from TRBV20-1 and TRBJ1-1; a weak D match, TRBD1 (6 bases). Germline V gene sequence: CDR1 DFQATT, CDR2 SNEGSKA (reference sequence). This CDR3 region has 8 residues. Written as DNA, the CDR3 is TGCAGTGCTGGGGGCGGAATCTTT. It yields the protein CSAGGGIF.

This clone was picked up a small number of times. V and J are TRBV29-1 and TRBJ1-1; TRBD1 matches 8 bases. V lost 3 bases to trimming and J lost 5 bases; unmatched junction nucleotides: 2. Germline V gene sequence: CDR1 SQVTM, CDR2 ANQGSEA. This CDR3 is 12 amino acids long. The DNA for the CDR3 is TGCAGCGTTGAGGACAGGGAGACTGAAGCTTTCTTT. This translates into CSVEDRETEAFF. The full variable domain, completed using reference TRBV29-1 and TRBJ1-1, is SAVISQKPSRDICQRGTSLTIQCQVDSQVTMMFWYRQQPGQSLTLIATANQGSEATYESGFVIDKFPISRPNLTFSTLTVSNMSPEDSSIYLCSVEDRETEAFFGQGTRLTVV.

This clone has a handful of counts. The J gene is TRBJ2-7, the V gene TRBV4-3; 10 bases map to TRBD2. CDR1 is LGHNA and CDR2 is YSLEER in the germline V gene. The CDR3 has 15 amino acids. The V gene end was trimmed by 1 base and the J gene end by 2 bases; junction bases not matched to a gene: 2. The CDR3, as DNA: TGCGCCAGCAGCCAAGGGACTAGCGGAACCTACGAGCAGTACTTC. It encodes CASSQGTSGTYEQYF.

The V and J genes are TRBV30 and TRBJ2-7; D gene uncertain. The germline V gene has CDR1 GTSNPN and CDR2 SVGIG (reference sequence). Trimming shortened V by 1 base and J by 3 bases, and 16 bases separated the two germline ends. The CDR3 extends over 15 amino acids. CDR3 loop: CAWSGAFDLSYEQYF. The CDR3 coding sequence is TGTGCCTGGAGTGGGGCCTTCGATCTCAGCTACGAGCAGTACTTC.

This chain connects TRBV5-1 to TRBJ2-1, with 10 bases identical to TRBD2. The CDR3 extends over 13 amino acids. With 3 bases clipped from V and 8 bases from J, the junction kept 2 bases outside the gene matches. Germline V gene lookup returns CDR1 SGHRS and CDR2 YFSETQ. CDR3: CASSSGTSDEQFF. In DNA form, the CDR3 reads TGCGCCAGCAGCTCCGGGACTAGCGATGAGCAGTTCTTC.

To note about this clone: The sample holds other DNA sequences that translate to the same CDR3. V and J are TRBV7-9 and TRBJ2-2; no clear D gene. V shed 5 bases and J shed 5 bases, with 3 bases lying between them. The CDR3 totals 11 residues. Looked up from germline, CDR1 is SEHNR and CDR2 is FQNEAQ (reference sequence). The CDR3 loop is CASSRTGELFF. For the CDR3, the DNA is TGTGCCAGCAGCCGTACCGGGGAGCTGTTTTTT.

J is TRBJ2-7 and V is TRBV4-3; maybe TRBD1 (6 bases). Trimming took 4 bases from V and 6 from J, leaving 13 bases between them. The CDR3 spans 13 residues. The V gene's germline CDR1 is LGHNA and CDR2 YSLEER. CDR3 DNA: TGCGCCAGCAGCCTTCTCTTAGGGGGCGAGCAGTACTTC. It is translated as CASSLLLGGEQYF.

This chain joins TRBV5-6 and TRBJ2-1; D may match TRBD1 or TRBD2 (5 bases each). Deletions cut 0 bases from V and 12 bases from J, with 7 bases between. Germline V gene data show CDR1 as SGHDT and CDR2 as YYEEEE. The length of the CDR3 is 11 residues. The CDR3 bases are TGTGCCAGCAGCTTGGGTGGGGGGCAGTTCTTC. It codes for CASSLGGGQFF.

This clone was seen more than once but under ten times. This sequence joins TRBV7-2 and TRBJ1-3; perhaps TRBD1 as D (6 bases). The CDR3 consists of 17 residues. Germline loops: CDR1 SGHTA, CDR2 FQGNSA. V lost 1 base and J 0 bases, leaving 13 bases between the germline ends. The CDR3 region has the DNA TGTGCCAGCAGCTTAGTACCGACAGGCCGCTCTGGAAACACCATATATTTT. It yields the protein CASSLVPTGRSGNTIYF.

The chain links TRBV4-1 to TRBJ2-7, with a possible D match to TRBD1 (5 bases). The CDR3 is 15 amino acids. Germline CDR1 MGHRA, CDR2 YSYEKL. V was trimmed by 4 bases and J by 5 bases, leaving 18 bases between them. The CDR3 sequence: CASSLSPARADEQYF. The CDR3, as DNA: TGCGCCAGCAGCCTCTCCCCCGCCAGGGCGGACGAGCAGTACTTC.

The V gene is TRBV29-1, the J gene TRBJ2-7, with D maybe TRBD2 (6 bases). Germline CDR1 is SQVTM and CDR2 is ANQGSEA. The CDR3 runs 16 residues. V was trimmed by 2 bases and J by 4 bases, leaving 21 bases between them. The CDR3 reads CSVESPGSFGRYEQYF. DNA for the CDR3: TGCAGCGTTGAATCACCAGGGAGCTTCGGGAGATACGAGCAGTACTTC.

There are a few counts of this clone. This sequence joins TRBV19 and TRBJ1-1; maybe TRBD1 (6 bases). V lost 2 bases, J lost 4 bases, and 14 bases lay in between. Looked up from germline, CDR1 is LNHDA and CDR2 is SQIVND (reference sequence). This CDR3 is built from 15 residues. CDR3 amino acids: CASSIIRDMGTEAFF. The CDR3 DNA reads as TGTGCCAGTAGTATAATTCGGGACATGGGCACTGAAGCTTTCTTT.